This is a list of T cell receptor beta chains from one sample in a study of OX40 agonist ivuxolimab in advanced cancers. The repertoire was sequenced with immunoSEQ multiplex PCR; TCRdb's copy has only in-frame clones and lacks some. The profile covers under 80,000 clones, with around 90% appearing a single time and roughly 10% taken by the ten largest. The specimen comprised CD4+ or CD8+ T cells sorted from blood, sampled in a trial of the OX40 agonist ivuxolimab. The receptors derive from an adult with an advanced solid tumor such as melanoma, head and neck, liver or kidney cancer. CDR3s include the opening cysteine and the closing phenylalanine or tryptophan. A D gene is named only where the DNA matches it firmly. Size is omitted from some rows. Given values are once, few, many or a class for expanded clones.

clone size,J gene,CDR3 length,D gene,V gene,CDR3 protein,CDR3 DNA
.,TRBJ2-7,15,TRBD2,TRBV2,CASSLSGMFSYEQYF,TGTGCCAGCAGTCTTAGCGGGATGTTTTCCTACGAGCAGTACTTC
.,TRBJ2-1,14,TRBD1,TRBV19,CASKPGQGYNEQFF,TGTGCCAGTAAACCGGGACAGGGGTACAATGAGCAGTTCTTC
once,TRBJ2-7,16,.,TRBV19,CASSNGGRMQGDEQYF,TGTGCCAGTAGCAACGGGGGAAGAATGCAGGGAGACGAGCAGTACTTC
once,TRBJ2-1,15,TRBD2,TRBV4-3,CASSQDMGGTDEQFF,TGCGCCAGCAGCCAAGATATGGGGGGGACGGATGAGCAGTTCTTC
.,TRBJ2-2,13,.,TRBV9,CASSVGWTGELFF,TGTGCCAGCAGCGTAGGATGGACCGGGGAGCTGTTTTTT
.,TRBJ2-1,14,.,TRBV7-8,CASSIRDGYNEQFF,TGTGCCAGCAGCATAAGGGACGGATACAATGAGCAGTTCTTC
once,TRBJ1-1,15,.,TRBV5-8,CASSLQGWGNTEAFF,TGTGCCAGCAGCTTGCAGGGTTGGGGGAACACTGAAGCTTTCTTT
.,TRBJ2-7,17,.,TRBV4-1,CASSQDGPGLVSYEQYF,TGCGCCAGCAGCCAAGATGGTCCGGGGCTTGTCTCCTACGAGCAGTACTTC
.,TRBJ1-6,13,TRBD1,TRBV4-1,CATGDSYNSPLHF,TGCGCCACGGGGGACAGCTATAATTCACCCCTCCACTTT
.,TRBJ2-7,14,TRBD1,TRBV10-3,CAISEGTGSYEQYF,TGTGCCATCAGTGAGGGGACAGGGTCCTACGAGCAGTACTTC
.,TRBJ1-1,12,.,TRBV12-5,CASGLTGVLAFF,TGTGCTAGTGGACTGACAGGCGTACTGGCTTTCTTT
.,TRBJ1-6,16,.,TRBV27,CASSLSVTGWDSPLHF,TGTGCCAGCAGTCTGTCGGTTACGGGGTGGGATTCACCCCTCCACTTT
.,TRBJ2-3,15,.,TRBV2,CASSEGPGDTDTQYF,TGTGCCAGCAGTGAGGGTCCAGGGGACACAGATACGCAGTATTTT
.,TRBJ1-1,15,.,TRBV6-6,CASSYSTADNTEAFF,TGTGCCAGCAGTTACTCTACGGCAGACAACACTGAAGCTTTCTTT
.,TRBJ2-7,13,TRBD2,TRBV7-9,CASSLSGGYEQYF,TGTGCCAGCAGCTTATCGGGGGGCTACGAGCAGTACTTC
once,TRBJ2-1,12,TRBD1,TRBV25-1,CASSIQGFEQFF,TGTGCCAGCAGTATACAGGGGTTTGAGCAGTTCTTC
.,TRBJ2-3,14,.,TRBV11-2,CASSLVSLQGSQYF,TGTGCCAGCAGCTTAGTCTCATTACAGGGTTCCCAGTATTTT
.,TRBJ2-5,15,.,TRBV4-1,CASSQITGTGETQYF,TGCGCCAGCAGCCAAATCACAGGGACCGGGGAGACCCAGTACTTC
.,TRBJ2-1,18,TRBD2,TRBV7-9,CASSLVELAGNLYNEQFF,TGTGCCAGCAGCTTAGTTGAACTAGCGGGGAATCTTTACAATGAGCAGTTCTTC
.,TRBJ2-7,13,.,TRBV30,CAWSVGKIYEQYF,TGTGCCTGGAGTGTAGGGAAGATCTACGAGCAGTACTTC
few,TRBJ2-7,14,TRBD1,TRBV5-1,CASSFGTGIYEQYF,TGCGCCAGCAGCTTCGGGACAGGGATCTACGAGCAGTACTTC
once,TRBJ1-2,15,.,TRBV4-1,CASSQEIPELYGYTF,TGCGCCAGCAGCCAAGAGATCCCGGAGCTCTATGGCTACACCTTC
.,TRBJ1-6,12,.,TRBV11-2,CASSFDNSPLHF,TGTGCCAGCAGCTTCGATAATTCACCCCTCCACTTT
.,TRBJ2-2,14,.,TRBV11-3,CASSLGSVTGELFF,TGTGCCAGCAGCTTGGGCTCTGTCACCGGGGAGCTGTTTTTT